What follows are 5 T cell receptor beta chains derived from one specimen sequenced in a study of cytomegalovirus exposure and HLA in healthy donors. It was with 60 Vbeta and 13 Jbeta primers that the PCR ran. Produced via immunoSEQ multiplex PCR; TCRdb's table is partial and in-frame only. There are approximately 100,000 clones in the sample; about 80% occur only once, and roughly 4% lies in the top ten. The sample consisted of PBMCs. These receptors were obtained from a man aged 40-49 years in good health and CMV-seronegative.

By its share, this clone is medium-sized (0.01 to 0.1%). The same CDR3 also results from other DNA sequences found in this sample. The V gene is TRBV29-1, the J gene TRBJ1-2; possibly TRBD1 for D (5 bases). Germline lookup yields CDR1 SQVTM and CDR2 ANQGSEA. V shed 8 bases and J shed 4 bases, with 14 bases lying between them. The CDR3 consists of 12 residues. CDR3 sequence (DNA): TGCAGCTTCAAGGCGGGGGGCTATGGCTACACCTTC. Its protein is CSFKAGGYGYTF. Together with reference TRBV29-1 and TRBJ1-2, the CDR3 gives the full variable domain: SAVISQKPSRDICQRGTSLTIQCQVDSQVTMMFWYRQQPGQSLTLIATANQGSEATYESGFVIDKFPISRPNLTFSTLTVSNMSPEDSSIYLCSFKAGGYGYTFGSGTRLTVV.

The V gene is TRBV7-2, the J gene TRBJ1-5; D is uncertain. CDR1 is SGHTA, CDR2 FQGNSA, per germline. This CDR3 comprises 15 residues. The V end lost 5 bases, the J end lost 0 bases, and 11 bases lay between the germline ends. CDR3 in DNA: TGTGCCAGCAGCCCCCGGTTGAATAGCAATCAGCCCCAGCATTTT. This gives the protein CASSPRLNSNQPQHF.

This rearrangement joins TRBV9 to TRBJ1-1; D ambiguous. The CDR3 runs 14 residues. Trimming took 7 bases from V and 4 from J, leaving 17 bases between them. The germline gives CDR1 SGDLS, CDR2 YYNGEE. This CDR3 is CASSSPIPGTEAFF. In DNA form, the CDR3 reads TGTGCCAGCTCGTCTCCAATCCCGGGCACTGAAGCTTTCTTT.

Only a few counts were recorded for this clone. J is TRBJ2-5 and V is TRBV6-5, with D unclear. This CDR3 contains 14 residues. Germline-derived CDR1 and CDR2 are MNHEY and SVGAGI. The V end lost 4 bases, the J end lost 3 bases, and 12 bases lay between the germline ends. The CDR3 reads CASSSKRLKETQYF. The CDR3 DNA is TGTGCCAGCAGTTCGAAGAGACTCAAAGAGACCCAGTACTTC.

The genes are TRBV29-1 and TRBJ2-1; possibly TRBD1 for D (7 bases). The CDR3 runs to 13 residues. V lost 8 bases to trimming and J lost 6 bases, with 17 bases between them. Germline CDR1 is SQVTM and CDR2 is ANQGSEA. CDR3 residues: CSLLNRGLNEQFF. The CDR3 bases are TGCAGCCTTCTGAACAGGGGACTCAATGAGCAGTTCTTC.